This TCR beta chain was captured by sequencing in a study of cytomegalovirus exposure and HLA in healthy donors. This CDR3 comprises 17 residues. Germline CDR1 is MNHEY and CDR2 is SMNVEV (reference sequence). Trimming took off 2 bases at V and 6 bases at J, with 20 bases between the two ends. PCR primers comprised 60 Vbeta and 13 Jbeta primers. Sequenced by immunoSEQ multiplex PCR; TCRdb stores in-frame clones only, minus some. In total, the table holds approximately 110,000 clones. Study conclusions and caveats: Some TCR beta chains (roughly 160 of them) were listed as cytomegalovirus-associated.

Turning to this clone: Its antigen is unidentified.

V and J are TRBV27 and TRBJ2-1; D is perhaps TRBD1 (6 bases). The receptor's source is a man between 18 and 35 years old in good health and CMV-seronegative. Sequencing input: PBMCs. CDR3 nucleotide sequence: TGTGCCAGCAGTTTAGGGTTCCAGGGGCGCCCCCTCAATGAGCAGTTCTTC. It encodes CASSLGFQGRPLNEQFF.